The 21 T cell receptor beta chains listed next were all sequenced from one sample in a study of T-cell reconstitution after alpha-beta-depleted transplantation in children. The TCRbeta library incorporated unique molecular identifiers. TCRdb analysed the PCR reads with MiXCR anew, one entry per CDR3 protein. The table shows approximately 98,000 distinct CDR3 sequences, with about 6.4% occurring only once. The material was PBMCs, mostly from graft donor cells, obtained 360 days after TCRalphabeta/CD19-depleted stem cell transplant. All receptors derive from a male patient aged 2 to 9 who had a stem cell transplant for acute lymphoblastic leukemia, so the T cells may come from the graft donor.

The chain employs TRBV2 and TRBJ2-7; 10 bases match TRBD1. CDR1 and CDR2 (germline): SNHLY, FYNNEI. V was clipped by 6 bases and J by 4 bases; unmatched bases: 3. The CDR3 sequence is 13 residues long. This chain's CDR3 is CASSRDRGYEQYF. The CDR3 region has the DNA TGTGCCAGCAGCCGGGACAGGGGATACGAGCAGTACTTC.

This clonotype has only a few counts. V gene TRBV30 combines with J gene TRBJ1-1, with D perhaps matching TRBD1 (5 bases). Per germline, CDR1 GTSNPN and CDR2 SVGIG (reference sequence). The CDR3 covers 15 residues. V gave up 4 bases and J gave up 6 bases, with 21 bases separating them. This CDR3 reads CAWMDGRGLPSEAFF. CDR3 coding DNA: TGTGCCTGGATGGACGGGAGGGGCCTTCCTTCTGAAGCTTTCTTT.

At least ten counts were recorded for this clonotype. The chain combines TRBV7-6 with TRBJ2-3, with TRBD1 matching 11 bases. Looked up from germline, CDR1 is SGHVS and CDR2 is FNYEAQ. The CDR3 has 16 residues. Trimming took 5 bases from V and 9 from J; bases not matched to a gene: 13. The CDR3 bases are TGTGCCAGCAGCCCTCAGGGACAGGGGGTAGGGCTCACGCAGTATTTT. It specifies CASSPQGQGVGLTQYF.

V is TRBV27 and J is TRBJ2-7; D remains unclear. Germline CDR1 is MNHEY and CDR2 is SMNVEV (reference sequence). The CDR3 runs to 17 residues. The ends were cut back, 3 bases at V and 3 bases at J, with 21 bases in the middle. The CDR3 sequence: CASSFMARSLGYYEQYF. For the CDR3, the DNA is TGTGCCAGCAGTTTTATGGCGAGAAGCTTGGGTTACTACGAGCAGTACTTC.

This clonotype was seen many times. This chain uses TRBV29-1 with TRBJ2-5, with D possibly TRBD1 on 6 matching bases. This CDR3 has 13 residues. From germline, CDR1 is SQVTM and CDR2 ANQGSEA. V was pared by 2 bases and J by 4 bases, with 11 bases between. Written as DNA, the CDR3 is TGCAGCGTTGAACACAGGGCGGGAGAGACCCAGTACTTC. It is translated as CSVEHRAGETQYF.

This clonotype was seen ten or more times. J is TRBJ1-2 and V is TRBV5-5; the D is unclear. CDR3 length: 13 amino acids. V shed 6 bases and J shed 4 bases, with 13 bases lying between them. CDR1 and CDR2 (germline): SGHKS, YYEKEE (reference sequence). The CDR3 nucleotides read TGTGCCAGCAAGAGACAAGCCCCCTATGGCTACACCTTC. Protein: CASKRQAPYGYTF.

This clonotype was seen ten or more times. V is TRBV29-1 and J is TRBJ2-2, with D perhaps given as TRBD1 or TRBD2 (5 bases each). Trimming took 4 bases from V and 2 from J, leaving 8 bases between them. The CDR3 extends over 13 amino acids. Germline loops: CDR1 SQVTM, CDR2 ANQGSEA. The CDR3 here is CSVVRGNTGELFF. For the CDR3, the DNA is TGCAGCGTTGTGAGGGGAAACACCGGGGAGCTGTTTTTT.

This clonotype was observed at least ten times. V is TRBV12-3 or TRBV12-4 and J is TRBJ2-2; TRBD2 is a possible D gene (5 bases). Trimming shortened V by 5 bases and J by 9 bases, and 10 bases separated the two germline ends. The CDR3 is made up of 12 amino acids. The CDR3 DNA follows: TGTGCCAGCAGTGCGAGGGCCCGGGAGCTGTTTTTT. This translates into CASSARARELFF.

In this sample, this clonotype turned up many times. The chain uses TRBV9 and TRBJ2-7; no clear D. The CDR3 covers 12 residues. The germline V gene has CDR1 SGDLS and CDR2 YYNGEE. V lost 3 bases and J lost 6, with 10 bases in between. CDR3 region: CASSGPRGEQYF. The CDR3 nucleotides read TGTGCCAGCAGCGGCCCCCGAGGCGAGCAGTACTTC.

A word on this clonotype: Just one base apart from a much larger clone, this may be a read error. The chain uses TRBV12-3 or TRBV12-4 and TRBJ2-7, with TRBD1 matching over 9 bases. CDR3 length: 19 amino acids. In DNA form, the CDR3 reads TGTACCAGCAGTTTCTATGGGGGACAGGGAAAGGATCCCTCCTACGAGCAGTACTTC. Protein sequence: CTSSFYGGQGKDPSYEQYF.

This clonotype was seen more than once but under ten times. The chain uses TRBV4-3 and TRBJ1-2, with a weak D call TRBD1 (6 bases). The CDR3 extends over 14 amino acids. CDR1 and CDR2 from the germline V gene are LGHNA and YSLEER. V was pared by 4 bases and J by 2 bases, with 11 bases between. Written as DNA, the CDR3 is TGCGCCAGCAGCCCCGGGACACAAAACTATGGCTACACCTTC. Residues: CASSPGTQNYGYTF.

This chain joins TRBV4-3 and TRBJ2-6, with D possibly being TRBD1 (5 bases). This CDR3 contains 16 residues. V lost 0 bases, J lost 2 bases, and 8 bases lay in between. CDR1 is LGHNA, CDR2 YSLEER, per germline. The chain's CDR3 is CASSQEPTAGANVLTF. The CDR3 DNA is TGCGCCAGCAGCCAAGAACCGACAGCTGGGGCCAACGTCCTGACTTTC.

The chain combines TRBV18 with TRBJ2-7; TRBD2 is a possible D gene (5 bases). Germline V gives CDR1 KGHSH, CDR2 LQKENI. CDR3 size: 13 residues. V was shortened by 4 bases and J by 4 bases, with 11 bases between the two germline ends. The CDR3 protein is CASSLRGNYEQYF. CDR3 coding DNA: TGTGCCAGCTCACTTAGAGGGAATTACGAGCAGTACTTC.

This clonotype was observed many times. The chain carries TRBV21-1 and TRBJ2-5. TRBV21-1 is a listed pseudogene. The CDR3 sequence is 14 residues long. This CDR3 reads CASSKDGRQETQYF. The CDR3 DNA follows: TGTGCCAGCAGCAAAGACGGCAGACAAGAGACCCAGTACTTC.

This clonotype has a count of ten or more. The gene calls are TRBV4-3 and TRBJ1-1; the match to TRBD1 covers 9 bases. The germline gives CDR1 LGHNA, CDR2 YSLEER. CDR3 size: 16 residues. V trimming: 0 bases; J trimming: 5 bases; junction bases outside the gene matches: 7. The DNA of the CDR3 is TGCGCCAGCAGCCAAGATCAGGGACAGGGAGGGACTGAAGCTTTCTTT. This translates into CASSQDQGQGGTEAFF.

The chain combines TRBV29-1 with TRBJ1-2; D not certain. The CDR3 length is 14 residues. V gave up 6 bases and J gave up 3 bases, with 17 bases separating them. From germline, CDR1 is SQVTM and CDR2 ANQGSEA. CDR3 sequence reads: CSVPSWEGDYGYTF. CDR3 coding DNA: TGCAGCGTGCCCTCTTGGGAGGGTGACTATGGCTACACCTTC.

In its sample, this clonotype was seen many times. The V call is TRBV9, the J call TRBJ2-3; tentatively, D is TRBD2 (6 bases). CDR3 size: 14 residues. Germline lookup yields CDR1 SGDLS and CDR2 YYNGEE. Trimming stripped 0 bases from V and 2 bases from J, with 7 bases between. Written as DNA, the CDR3 is TGTGCCAGCAGCGTAGGACTAGACACAGATACGCAGTATTTT. Its protein product is CASSVGLDTDTQYF.

CDR3 in DNA: TGTGCCAGCAGCTTAGGCCGTCGGGACAGACCATATGGCTACACCTTC. It specifies CASSLGRRDRPYGYTF. The V gene is TRBV7-9, the J gene TRBJ1-2; 7 positions agree with TRBD1. The CDR3 totals 16 residues. J lost 5 bases, V lost 1 base, and 10 bases had no gene match. Per the germline V gene, CDR1 is SEHNR and CDR2 is FQNEAQ (reference sequence).

Ten or more counts support this clonotype. The V call is TRBV28, the J call TRBJ2-7; 8 bases agree with TRBD2. The CDR3 runs to 21 residues. V lost 2 bases to trimming and J lost 2 bases; unmatched junction nucleotides: 23. CDR1 and CDR2 (germline): MDHEN, SYDVKM. In DNA form, the CDR3 reads TGTGCCAGCAGTTTAGGGTTGTGGACCAGGGGACGGGAGGGCCTCGCCTACGAGCAGTACTTC. Its translation is CASSLGLWTRGREGLAYEQYF. The variable domain in full, with the rest retrieved from reference TRBV28 and TRBJ2-7, is DVKVTQSSRYLVKRTGEKVFLECVQDMDHENMFWYRQDPGLGLRLIYFSYDVKMKEKGDIPEGYSVSREKKERFSLILESASTNQTSMYLCASSLGLWTRGREGLAYEQYFGPGTRLTVT.

This clonotype was seen at least ten times. The genes are TRBV27 and TRBJ1-5; D gene uncertain. CDR1 and CDR2 (germline): MNHEY, SMNVEV (reference sequence). CDR3 length: 13 amino acids. V lost 5 bases and J 7 bases, leaving 12 bases between the germline ends. The CDR3 loop reads CASSIGRGQPQHF. The CDR3 DNA reads TGTGCCAGCAGTATCGGCAGAGGGCAGCCCCAGCATTTT.

This clonotype was recorded many times. The J gene is TRBJ1-5, the V gene TRBV5-5; no reliable D call. V lost 0 bases and J lost 0, with 7 bases in between. This CDR3 has 15 amino acids. Germline loops: CDR1 SGHKS, CDR2 YYEKEE (reference sequence). The CDR3, as DNA: TGTGCCAGCAGCTTGGCCGGCAATAGCAATCAGCCCCAGCATTTT. Translating gives CASSLAGNSNQPQHF.